This section outlines one T cell receptor beta chain sequence together with its context. In the original workflow: By means of reference gene primer amplification, nucleated cell counts were estimated. Some clones are missing from TCRdb's copy, which holds only in-frame ones; the method was immunoSEQ multiplex PCR. V, J and clone size are those of that table, while D and trimming were read from the DNA. The table has about 100,000 clones, approximately 86% seen once. The sample belongs to a study of blood T cell repertoires in COVID-19. Turning to the study itself: There were acute and convalescent COVID-19 samples, and they came from the United States, Italy and Spain. The cDNA or gDNA used as material had been derived from T cells, B-cell-depleted T cells, or PBMCs.

The CDR3 has 21 residues. Cohorts were assigned according to the clinical history that participants reported. V is TRBV21-1 and J is TRBJ2-5; TRBD2, as called in the table, went unchecked against the DNA. TRBV21-1 is termed a pseudogene. The source material was PBMCs or T cells enriched from blood (not recorded which). The receptor comes from a woman between 45 and 60 years old who had recovered from COVID-19. CDR3 amino acids: CASSKALSWSSGRGETETQYF. The CDR3 nucleotides are TGTGCCAGCAGCAAAGCGCTTTCATGGTCTAGCGGGAGGGGGGAGACAGAGACCCAGTACTTC.